The 15 T cell receptor beta chains in this list originate from one sample, sequenced in a study of T-cell memory formation after mild COVID-19. TCRdb passed the 5' RACE reads through MiXCR, listing each CDR3 protein once. This table has 580,000 or so distinct CDR3 sequences, 17% appearing once. The sample was PBMCs or a T cell subset sorted from them (not recorded which). The source is an adult woman who had mild COVID-19 (a few samples of this study predate the infection). Cell type and time point are not known.

The sample holds a few counts of this clonotype. The CDR3 protein is CASSLMGGAYISYNEQFF. The CDR3, as DNA: TGTGCCAGCAGCTTAATGGGGGGGGCTTACATCTCCTACAATGAGCAGTTCTTC. V is TRBV7-6 and J is TRBJ2-1; D possibly corresponds to TRBD2 (7 bases). The CDR3 covers 18 residues. Germline V CDR1 and CDR2: SGHVS, FNYEAQ. The V end was cut by 2 bases, the J end by 0 bases, with 17 bases between.

The table lists this clonotype with a few counts. This chain joins TRBV18 and TRBJ2-7; D may be TRBD2 (7 bases). The CDR3 is 15 residues long. Deletions cut 6 bases from V and 5 bases from J, with 20 bases between. Germline CDR1 is KGHSH and CDR2 is LQKENI. This CDR3 reads CASSPTRGAGNEQYF. The CDR3 nucleotides are TGTGCCAGCTCTCCCACTCGGGGGGCGGGAAACGAGCAGTACTTC. Complete variable domain (other parts from reference TRBV18 and TRBJ2-7): NAGVMQNPRHLVRRRGQEARLRCSPMKGHSHVYWYRQLPEEGLKFMVYLQKENIIDESGMPKERFSAEFPKEGPSILRIQQVVRGDSAAYFCASSPTRGAGNEQYFGPGTRLTVT.

The chain couples TRBV12-3 or TRBV12-4 to TRBJ2-1; D possibly matches TRBD1 or TRBD2 (5 bases each). CDR3 length: 13 amino acids. V lost 6 bases and J lost 6, with 12 bases in between. As DNA, the CDR3 is TGTGCCAGCAGCCAGGGAGTCACCAATGAGCAGTTCTTC. Translating gives CASSQGVTNEQFF.

This clonotype was found a few times. CDR3 nucleotides: TGTGCCAGCAGAACAGGGATCGAGGATGAGACCCAGTACTTC. Its translation: CASRTGIEDETQYF. The chain recombines TRBV6-5 with TRBJ2-5; tentative D call: TRBD1 (6 bases). The CDR3 spans 14 residues. Deletions cut 6 bases from V and 5 bases from J, with 16 bases between. CDR1 and CDR2 from the germline V gene are MNHEY and SVGAGI.

This clonotype turned up a few times. The chain is built from TRBV7-2 and TRBJ1-1; the match to TRBD1 covers 7 bases. The CDR3 contains 17 residues. With 3 bases clipped from V and 0 bases from J, the junction kept 10 bases outside the gene matches. CDR1 and CDR2 (germline): SGHTA, FQGNSA. This chain's CDR3 is CASSFFRGAAMNTEAFF. The CDR3 DNA reads TGTGCCAGCAGCTTTTTCAGGGGGGCGGCCATGAACACTGAAGCTTTCTTT.

The gene calls are TRBV3-1 and TRBJ2-7; the D gene could be TRBD1 or TRBD2 (5 bases each). This CDR3 has 12 amino acids. Trimming took off 10 bases at V and 7 bases at J, with 17 bases between the two ends. Germline values: CDR1 LGHDT, CDR2 YNNKEL (reference sequence). The CDR3 protein is CATGTPIGEQYF. The CDR3 DNA reads as TGTGCCACCGGGACCCCCATAGGGGAGCAGTACTTC.

This clonotype has more than one count but fewer than ten. The rearrangement links TRBV9 to TRBJ2-1, with 11 bases lining up with TRBD2. V lost 0 bases to trimming and J lost 1 base; unmatched junction nucleotides: 6. The CDR3 extends over 18 amino acids. Germline CDR1 and CDR2: SGDLS and YYNGEE. CDR3 coding DNA: TGTGCCAGCAGCGTAGGACTAGCGGGATCCCCTTCCTACAATGAGCAGTTCTTC. It encodes CASSVGLAGSPSYNEQFF.

This chain connects TRBV2 to TRBJ1-1, with TRBD1 as a possible D gene (6 bases). The CDR3 consists of 16 residues. Germline lookup yields CDR1 SNHLY and CDR2 FYNNEI. Trimming removed 6 bases at V and 5 bases at J, with 22 bases between. This chain's CDR3 is CASRAQPFTGNTEAFF. CDR3 DNA sequence: TGTGCCAGCAGGGCCCAACCTTTTACAGGGAATACTGAAGCTTTCTTT. Based on the CDR3 plus reference TRBV2 and TRBJ1-1, the full variable domain is EPEVTQTPSHQVTQMGQEVILRCVPISNHLYFYWYRQILGQKVEFLVSFYNNEISEKSEIFDDQFSVERPDGSNFTLKIRSTKLEDSAMYFCASRAQPFTGNTEAFFGQGTRLTVV.

The CDR3 loop is CSAGEGSSYNEQFF. CDR3 in DNA: TGCAGTGCTGGGGAGGGGAGCTCCTACAATGAGCAGTTCTTC. V and J are TRBV20-1 and TRBJ2-1, with TRBD2 identical over 7 bases. Germline V CDR1 and CDR2: DFQATT, SNEGSKA (reference sequence). The CDR3 has 14 amino acids. Germline trimming cut 5 bases from V and 0 bases from J; bases unmatched to any gene: 4.

This clonotype was observed at least ten times. The rearrangement uses TRBV30 and TRBJ2-2; D gene ambiguous. Trimming took off 4 bases at V and 5 bases at J, with 14 bases between the two ends. Germline V gene sequence: CDR1 GTSNPN, CDR2 SVGIG (reference sequence). There are 14 residues in the CDR3. The CDR3 coding sequence is TGTGCCTGGAACCGACTCACCTATACCGGGGAGCTGTTTTTT. Its protein is CAWNRLTYTGELFF. The entire variable domain, with the rest obtained from reference TRBV30 and TRBJ2-2, is as follows: SQTIHQWPATLVQPVGSPLSLECTVEGTSNPNLYWYRQAAGRGLQLLFYSVGIGQISSEVPQNLSASRPQDRQFILSSKKLLLSDSGFYLCAWNRLTYTGELFFGEGSRLTVL.

There are a few counts of this clonotype. This chain links TRBV6-5 with TRBJ2-2; 9 bases match TRBD1. The V and J ends lost 5 bases and 6 bases, in that order; junction bases with no gene match: 10. The CDR3 totals 16 residues. From germline, CDR1 is MNHEY and CDR2 SVGAGI. The CDR3 region has the DNA TGTGCCAGCAGTACCCCCTCGGACAGGGGCGCCGGGGAGCTGTTTTTT. Encoded protein: CASSTPSDRGAGELFF.

The chain joins TRBV2 to TRBJ2-7; D may correspond to TRBD1 or TRBD2 (5 bases each). CDR3 length: 15 amino acids. Germline V lookup: CDR1 SNHLY, CDR2 FYNNEI. V was cut by 4 bases and J by 1 base, with 14 bases left in between. This CDR3 reads CASSGGQRESYEQYF. CDR3 DNA sequence: TGTGCCAGCAGTGGGGGCCAAAGGGAGTCCTACGAGCAGTACTTC.

The chain uses TRBV3-1 and TRBJ2-1; tentatively, D is TRBD1 (6 bases). The ends were cut back, 4 bases at V and 9 bases at J, with 13 bases in the middle. The CDR3 runs 13 residues. Per germline, CDR1 LGHDT and CDR2 YNNKEL (reference sequence). The CDR3 loop reads CASSLTGLGEQFF. Here the CDR3 DNA reads TGTGCCAGCAGCCTCACAGGGTTGGGTGAGCAGTTCTTC.

V and J are TRBV20-1 and TRBJ2-4; a weak D match, TRBD2 (5 bases). Germline assignment: CDR1 DFQATT and CDR2 SNEGSKA (reference sequence). V lost 0 bases to trimming and J lost 0 bases, with 12 bases between them. The CDR3 totals 16 residues. CDR3 bases: TGCAGTGCTAGAGAGGCAGCGGCACTAGCCAAAAACATTCAGTACTTC. Translation gives CSAREAAALAKNIQYF.

This clonotype appeared a few times. The chain employs TRBV5-6 and TRBJ1-2, with 12 positions matching TRBD1. Germline CDR1 is SGHDT and CDR2 is YYEEEE. This CDR3 spans 16 amino acids. Unmatched junction bases numbered 5, after V lost 4 bases and J lost 1 base. In DNA form, the CDR3 reads TGTGCCAGCAGCCCGGGACAGGGGGCTCTTAACTATGGCTACACCTTC. This gives the protein CASSPGQGALNYGYTF.